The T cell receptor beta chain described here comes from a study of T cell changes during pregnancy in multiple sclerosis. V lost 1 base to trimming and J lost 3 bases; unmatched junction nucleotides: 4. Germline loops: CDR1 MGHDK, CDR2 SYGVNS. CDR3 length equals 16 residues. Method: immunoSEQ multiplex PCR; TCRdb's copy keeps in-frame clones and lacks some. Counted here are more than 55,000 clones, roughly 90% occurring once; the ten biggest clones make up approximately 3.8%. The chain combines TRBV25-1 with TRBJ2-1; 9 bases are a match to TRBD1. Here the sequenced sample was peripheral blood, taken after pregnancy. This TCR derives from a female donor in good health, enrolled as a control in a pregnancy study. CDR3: CASSESPGQGYNEQFF. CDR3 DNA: TGTGCCAGCAGTGAATCGCCGGGACAGGGCTACAATGAGCAGTTCTTC.